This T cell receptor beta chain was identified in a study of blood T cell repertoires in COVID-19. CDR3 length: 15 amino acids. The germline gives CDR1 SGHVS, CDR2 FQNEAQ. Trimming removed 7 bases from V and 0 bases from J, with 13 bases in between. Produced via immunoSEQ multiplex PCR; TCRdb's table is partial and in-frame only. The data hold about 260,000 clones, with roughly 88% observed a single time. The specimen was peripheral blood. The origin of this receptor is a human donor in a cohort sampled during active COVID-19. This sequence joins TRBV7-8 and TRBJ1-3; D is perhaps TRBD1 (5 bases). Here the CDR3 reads CASKGGVSSGNTIYF. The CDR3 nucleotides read TGTGCCAGCAAAGGAGGGGTGAGCTCTGGAAACACCATATATTTT.